This TCR beta chain is drawn from a study of human T cells and chemical hapten exposure. Study context: TCR yield per sample varied, mainly due to pooled library volumes. Study-wide findings and caveats: Relative to control repertoires, expanded TCRs gave rise to significantly more large CDR3 similarity clusters.

V gave up 8 bases and J gave up 3 bases, with 14 bases separating them. Germline loops: CDR1 MNHEY, CDR2 SMNVEV (reference sequence). CDR3 length: 13 amino acids. This clonotype was detected many times. Its antigen remains unknown. Authors' analysis steps: Individual samples carried between roughly 23,224 and 750,000 TCRs, with 80,000 to 100,000 as the median. TCRdb reprocessed the RACE reads with MiXCR, giving one entry per CDR3 protein. The V and J calls here are based on TCRdb, not the publication. The sample shows a few hundred thousand distinct CDR3 sequences, approximately 5.1% of them seen only once. The sample's time point: patch test 1, 2 weeks after DPC sensitization. The treatment was: therapeutic diphenylcyclopropenone sensitization with weekly scalp DPC.

Sequencing used whole blood, obtained in connection with sensitization to the hapten diphenylcyclopropenone (DPC). This sequence joins TRBV27 and TRBJ2-7; either TRBD1 or TRBD2 may fit D (5 bases each). The clonotype was recovered from a woman aged 45-60 years with alopecia areata. Some clones in this sample may be carry-over from other donors' samples. CDR3 in amino acids: CASARDVGYEQYF. Written as DNA, the CDR3 is TGTGCCAGCGCCCGGGACGTCGGCTACGAGCAGTACTTC.